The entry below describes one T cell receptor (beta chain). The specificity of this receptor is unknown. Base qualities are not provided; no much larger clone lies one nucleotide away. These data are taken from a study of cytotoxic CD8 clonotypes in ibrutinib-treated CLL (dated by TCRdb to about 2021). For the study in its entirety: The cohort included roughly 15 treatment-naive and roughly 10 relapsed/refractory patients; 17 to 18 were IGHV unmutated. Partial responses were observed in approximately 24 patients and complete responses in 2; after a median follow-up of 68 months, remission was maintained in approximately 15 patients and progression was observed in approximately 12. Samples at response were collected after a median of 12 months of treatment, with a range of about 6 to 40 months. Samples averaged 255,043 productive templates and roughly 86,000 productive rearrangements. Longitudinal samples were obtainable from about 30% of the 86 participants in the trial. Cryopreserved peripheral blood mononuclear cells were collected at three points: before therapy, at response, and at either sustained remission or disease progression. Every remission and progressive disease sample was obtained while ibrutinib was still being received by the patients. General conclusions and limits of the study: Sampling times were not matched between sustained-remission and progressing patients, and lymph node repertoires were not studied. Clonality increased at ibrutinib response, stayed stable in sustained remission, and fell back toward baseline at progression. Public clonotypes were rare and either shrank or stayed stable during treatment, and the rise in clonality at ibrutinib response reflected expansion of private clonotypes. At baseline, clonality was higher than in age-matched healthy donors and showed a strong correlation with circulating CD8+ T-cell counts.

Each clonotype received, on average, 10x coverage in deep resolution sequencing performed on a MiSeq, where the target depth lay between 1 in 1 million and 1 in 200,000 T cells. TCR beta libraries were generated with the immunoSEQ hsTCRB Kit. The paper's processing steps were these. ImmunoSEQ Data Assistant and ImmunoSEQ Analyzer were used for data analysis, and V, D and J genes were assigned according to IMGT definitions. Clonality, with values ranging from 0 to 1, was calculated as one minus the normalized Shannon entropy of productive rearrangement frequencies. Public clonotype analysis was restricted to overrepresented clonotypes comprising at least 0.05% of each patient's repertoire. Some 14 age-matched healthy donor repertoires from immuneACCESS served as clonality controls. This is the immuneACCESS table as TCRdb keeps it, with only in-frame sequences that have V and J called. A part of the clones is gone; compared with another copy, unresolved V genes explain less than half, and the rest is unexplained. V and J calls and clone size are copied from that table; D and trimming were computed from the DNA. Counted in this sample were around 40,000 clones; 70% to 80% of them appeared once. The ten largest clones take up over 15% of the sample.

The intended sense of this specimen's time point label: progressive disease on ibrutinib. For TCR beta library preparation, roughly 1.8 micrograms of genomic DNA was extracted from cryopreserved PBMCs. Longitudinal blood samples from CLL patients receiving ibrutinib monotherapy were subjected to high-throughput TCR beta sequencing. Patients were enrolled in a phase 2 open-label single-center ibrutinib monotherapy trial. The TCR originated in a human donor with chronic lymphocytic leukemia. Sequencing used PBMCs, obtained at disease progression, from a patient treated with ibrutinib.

For the CDR3, the sequence is CASSDQGGYNEQFF. The DNA sequence is given as TGTGCCAGCAGTGACCAAGGCGGGTACAATGAGCAGTTCTTC. This chain is built from TRBV2 and TRBJ2-1; TRBD2 is a possible D gene, resting on 5 matching bases. CDR3 length: 14 amino acids, cysteine to phenylalanine. The DNA shown is the 42-base CDR3, in frame from base 1. V loses 3 bases, J loses 4 bases, and the germline ends lie 10 bases apart. The germline V gene supplies CDR1 SNHLY and CDR2 FYNNEI.